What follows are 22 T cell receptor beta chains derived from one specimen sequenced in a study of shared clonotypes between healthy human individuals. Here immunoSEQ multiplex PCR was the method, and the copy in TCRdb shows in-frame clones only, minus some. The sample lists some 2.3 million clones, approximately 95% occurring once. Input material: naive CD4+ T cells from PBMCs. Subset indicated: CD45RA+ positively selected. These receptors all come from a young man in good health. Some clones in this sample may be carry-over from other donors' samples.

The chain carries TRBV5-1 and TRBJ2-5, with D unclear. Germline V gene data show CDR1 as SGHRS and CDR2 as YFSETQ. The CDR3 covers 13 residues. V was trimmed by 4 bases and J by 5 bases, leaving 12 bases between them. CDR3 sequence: CASSGRDSETQYF. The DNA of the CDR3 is TGCGCCAGCAGCGGCAGAGATTCCGAGACCCAGTACTTC.

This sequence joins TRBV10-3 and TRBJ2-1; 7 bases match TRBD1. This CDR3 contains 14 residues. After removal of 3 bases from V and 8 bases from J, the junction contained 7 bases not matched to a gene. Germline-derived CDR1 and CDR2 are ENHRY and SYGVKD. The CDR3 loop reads CAISDPRQGDEQFF. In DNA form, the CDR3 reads TGTGCCATCAGTGACCCCCGACAGGGCGATGAGCAGTTCTTC.

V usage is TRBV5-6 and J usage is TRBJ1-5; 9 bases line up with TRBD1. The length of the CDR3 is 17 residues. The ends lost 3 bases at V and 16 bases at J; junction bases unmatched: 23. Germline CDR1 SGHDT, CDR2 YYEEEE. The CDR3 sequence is CASSSTSQGQGGPPKHF. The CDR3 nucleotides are TGTGCCAGCAGCTCAACTTCCCAGGGACAGGGAGGGCCGCCGAAACATTTT.

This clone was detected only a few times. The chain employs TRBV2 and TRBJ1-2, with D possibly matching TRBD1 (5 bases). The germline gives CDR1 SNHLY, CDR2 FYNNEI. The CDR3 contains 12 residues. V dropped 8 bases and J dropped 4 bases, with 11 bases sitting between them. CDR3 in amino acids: CASLRGSYGYTF. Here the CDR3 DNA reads TGTGCCAGCTTGAGGGGAAGCTATGGCTACACCTTC. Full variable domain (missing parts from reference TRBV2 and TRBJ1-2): EPEVTQTPSHQVTQMGQEVILRCVPISNHLYFYWYRQILGQKVEFLVSFYNNEISEKSEIFDDQFSVERPDGSNFTLKIRSTKLEDSAMYFCASLRGSYGYTFGSGTRLTVV.

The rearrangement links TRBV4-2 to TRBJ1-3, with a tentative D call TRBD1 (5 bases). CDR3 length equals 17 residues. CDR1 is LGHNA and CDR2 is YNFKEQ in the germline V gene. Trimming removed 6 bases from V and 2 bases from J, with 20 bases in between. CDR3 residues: CASSPQGGQGPGNTIYF. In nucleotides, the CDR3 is TGTGCCAGCAGTCCCCAGGGAGGGCAGGGACCTGGAAACACCATATATTTT.

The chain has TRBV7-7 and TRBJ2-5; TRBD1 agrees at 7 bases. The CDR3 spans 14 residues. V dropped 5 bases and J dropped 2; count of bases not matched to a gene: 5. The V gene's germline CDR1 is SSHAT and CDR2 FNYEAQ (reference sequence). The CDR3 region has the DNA TGTGCCAGCAGCCTCGGGACAGCTCAAGAGACCCAGTACTTC. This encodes CASSLGTAQETQYF.

The CDR3 loop is CASRSPTGGDGPYRNTIYF. The CDR3 region has the DNA TGTGCCAGCAGATCCCCGACAGGGGGCGATGGGCCCTACAGAAACACCATATATTTT. The chain employs TRBV2 and TRBJ1-3; TRBD1 aligns across 10 bases. The V segment lost 6 bases and the J segment 5 bases; nucleotides outside the gene matches: 19. Per germline, CDR1 SNHLY and CDR2 FYNNEI. This CDR3 contains 19 residues.

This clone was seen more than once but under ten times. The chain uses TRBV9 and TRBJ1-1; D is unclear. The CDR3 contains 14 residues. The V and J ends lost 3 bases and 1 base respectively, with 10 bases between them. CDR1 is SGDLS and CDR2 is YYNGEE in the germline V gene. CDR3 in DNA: TGTGCCAGCAGCGACAGAGCTACGAACACTGAAGCTTTCTTT. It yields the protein CASSDRATNTEAFF.

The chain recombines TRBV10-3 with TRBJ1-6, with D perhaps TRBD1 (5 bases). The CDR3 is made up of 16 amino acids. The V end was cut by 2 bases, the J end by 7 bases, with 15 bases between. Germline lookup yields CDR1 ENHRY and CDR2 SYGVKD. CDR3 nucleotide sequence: TGTGCCATCAGTGAGCGGCAGGGCGGTTTGAATTCACCCCTCCACTTT. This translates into CAISERQGGLNSPLHF.

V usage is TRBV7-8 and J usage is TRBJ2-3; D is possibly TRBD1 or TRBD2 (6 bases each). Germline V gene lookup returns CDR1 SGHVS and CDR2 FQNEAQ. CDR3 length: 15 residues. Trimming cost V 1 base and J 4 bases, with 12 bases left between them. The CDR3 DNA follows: TGTGCCAGCAGCTTAGGGCCGGGGGCCGCAGATACGCAGTATTTT. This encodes CASSLGPGAADTQYF.

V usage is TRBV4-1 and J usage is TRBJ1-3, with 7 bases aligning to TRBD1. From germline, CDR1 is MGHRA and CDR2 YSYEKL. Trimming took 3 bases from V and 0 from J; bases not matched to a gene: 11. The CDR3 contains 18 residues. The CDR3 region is CASSHPRGGALSGNTIYF. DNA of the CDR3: TGCGCCAGCAGCCACCCCAGGGGGGGGGCGCTCTCTGGAAACACCATATATTTT.

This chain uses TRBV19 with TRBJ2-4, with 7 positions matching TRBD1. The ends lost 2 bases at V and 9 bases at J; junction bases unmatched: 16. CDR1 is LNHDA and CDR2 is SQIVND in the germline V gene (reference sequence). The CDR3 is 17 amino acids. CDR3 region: CASSIPPGQVGISIQYF. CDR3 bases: TGTGCCAGTAGTATACCCCCCGGACAGGTCGGAATTAGCATTCAGTACTTC.

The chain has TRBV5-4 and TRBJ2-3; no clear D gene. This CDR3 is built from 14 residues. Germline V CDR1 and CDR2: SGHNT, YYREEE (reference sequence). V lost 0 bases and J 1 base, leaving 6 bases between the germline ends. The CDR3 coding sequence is TGTGCCAGCAGCTTGGGGGTGGGCACAGATACGCAGTATTTT. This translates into CASSLGVGTDTQYF. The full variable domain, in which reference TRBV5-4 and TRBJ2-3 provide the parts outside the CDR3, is ETGVTQSPTHLIKTRGQQVTLRCSSQSGHNTVSWYQQALGQGPQFIFQYYREEENGRGNFPPRFSGLQFPNYSSELNVNALELDDSALYLCASSLGVGTDTQYFGPGTRLTVL.

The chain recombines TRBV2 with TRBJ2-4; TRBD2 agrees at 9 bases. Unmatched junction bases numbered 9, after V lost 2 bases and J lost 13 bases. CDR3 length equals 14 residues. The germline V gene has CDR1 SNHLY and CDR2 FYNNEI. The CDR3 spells CASSERIAGEYQYF. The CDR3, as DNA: TGTGCCAGCAGTGAAAGGATAGCGGGAGAGTACCAGTACTTC.

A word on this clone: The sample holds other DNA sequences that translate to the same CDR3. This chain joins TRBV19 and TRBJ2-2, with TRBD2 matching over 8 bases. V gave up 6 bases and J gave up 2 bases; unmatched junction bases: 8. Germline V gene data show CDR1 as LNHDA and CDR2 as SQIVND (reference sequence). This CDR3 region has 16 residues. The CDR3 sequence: CASRNIAGRNTGELFF. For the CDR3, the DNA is TGTGCCAGTAGGAATATAGCGGGACGCAACACCGGGGAGCTGTTTTTT.

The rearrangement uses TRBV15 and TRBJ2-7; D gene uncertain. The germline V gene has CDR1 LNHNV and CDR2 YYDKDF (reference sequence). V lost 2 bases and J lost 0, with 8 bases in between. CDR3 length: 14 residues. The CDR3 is CATSRSRASYEQYF. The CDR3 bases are TGTGCCACCAGCAGATCCCGGGCCTCCTACGAGCAGTACTTC.

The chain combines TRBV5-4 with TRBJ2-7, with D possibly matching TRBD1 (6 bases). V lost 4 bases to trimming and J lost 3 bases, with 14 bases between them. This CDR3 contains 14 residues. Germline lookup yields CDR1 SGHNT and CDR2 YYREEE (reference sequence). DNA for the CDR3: TGTGCCAGCAGCCTGACAGGACCCCGCTACGAGCAGTACTTC. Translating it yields CASSLTGPRYEQYF.

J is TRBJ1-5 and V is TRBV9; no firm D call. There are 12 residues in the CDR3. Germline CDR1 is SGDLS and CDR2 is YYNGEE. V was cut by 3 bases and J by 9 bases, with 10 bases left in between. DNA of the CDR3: TGTGCCAGCAGCGACGAAGGAGGGCCCCAGCATTTT. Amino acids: CASSDEGGPQHF.

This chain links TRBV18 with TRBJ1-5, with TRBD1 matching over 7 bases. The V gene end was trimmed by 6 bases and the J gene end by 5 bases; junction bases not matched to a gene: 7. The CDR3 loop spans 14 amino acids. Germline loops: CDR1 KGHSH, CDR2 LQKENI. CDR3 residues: CASSPGQSYQPQHF. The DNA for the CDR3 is TGTGCCAGCTCCCCGGGACAGAGTTATCAGCCCCAGCATTTT. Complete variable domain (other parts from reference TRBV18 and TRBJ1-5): NAGVMQNPRHLVRRRGQEARLRCSPMKGHSHVYWYRQLPEEGLKFMVYLQKENIIDESGMPKERFSAEFPKEGPSILRIQQVVRGDSAAYFCASSPGQSYQPQHFGDGTRLSIL.

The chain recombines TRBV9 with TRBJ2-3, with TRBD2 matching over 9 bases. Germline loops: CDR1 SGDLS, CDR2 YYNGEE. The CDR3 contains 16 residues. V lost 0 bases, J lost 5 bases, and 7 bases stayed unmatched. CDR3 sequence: CASSVASGALGDTQYF. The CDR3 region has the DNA TGTGCCAGCAGCGTAGCTAGCGGGGCTCTTGGAGATACGCAGTATTTT.

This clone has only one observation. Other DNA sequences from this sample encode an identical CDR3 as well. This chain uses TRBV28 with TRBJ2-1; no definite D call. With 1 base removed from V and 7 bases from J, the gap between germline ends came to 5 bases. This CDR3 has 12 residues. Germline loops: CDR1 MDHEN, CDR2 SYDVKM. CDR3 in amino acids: CASSLLANEQFF. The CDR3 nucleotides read TGTGCCAGCAGTTTATTAGCAAATGAGCAGTTCTTC. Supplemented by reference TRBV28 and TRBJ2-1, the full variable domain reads DVKVTQSSRYLVKRTGEKVFLECVQDMDHENMFWYRQDPGLGLRLIYFSYDVKMKEKGDIPEGYSVSREKKERFSLILESASTNQTSMYLCASSLLANEQFFGPGTRLTVL.

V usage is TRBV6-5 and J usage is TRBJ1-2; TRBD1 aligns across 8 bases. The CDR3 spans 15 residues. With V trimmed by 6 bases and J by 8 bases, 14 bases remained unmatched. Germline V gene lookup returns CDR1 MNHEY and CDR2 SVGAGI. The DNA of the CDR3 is TGTGCCAGCAGGCCCAGGGGGCGCGGAGTGTGGGGCTACACCTTC. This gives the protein CASRPRGRGVWGYTF.